This T cell receptor beta chain is drawn from a study of blood T cell repertoires in COVID-19 (dated by TCRdb to about 2020). Some background on the complete study: Samples from collaborators originated in the United States, Italy and Spain and spanned both the acute and convalescent phases of COVID-19. Samples were obtained from the ongoing ImmuneRACE study (first 160 participants) and from 1,254 subjects provided by 6 global collaborators. The sample metadata nearly always contained a de-identified subject ID, COVID-19 status, age in years and sex. Where available, HLA class I and class II types were obtained from metadata supplied by the sample provider rather than from assay-based typing. The prospective study material was composed of cDNA or gDNA derived from T cells, B-cell-depleted T cells, or PBMCs. The repertoires were released in a freely available public database meant as a resource for research on the immune response to SARS-CoV-2. Deeply sampled blood TCRbeta repertoires from subjects exposed to, actively infected with, or recovered from COVID-19 were included in the dataset. Overall study results and their limits: The quantity of clinical and demographic metadata differed by source and by participant and was supplied without curation.

The immunoSEQ Assay, a bias-controlled multiplex PCR, was used to amplify TCRbeta CDR3 regions from genomic DNA. The study's own analysis went as follows. Within the assay, amplification of reference gene primers was used to estimate how many nucleated cells each sample contained. Sequence reads were collapsed and filtered to measure the absolute abundance of every unique TCRbeta CDR3 rearrangement. For each sample, productive Simpson clonality was calculated as the square root of Simpson's diversity index over productive rearrangements. TCRdb carries this immuneACCESS record with in-frame sequences only. Its versions omit some clonotypes, under half of them owing to an unresolved V gene in the studies checked, with the rest unexplained. For V, J and clone size, that table is used; D and trimming come from the DNA. In this sample the table shows roughly 220,000 clones, 80% to 85% of which occur a single time. Less than 7% of the sample lies in the top ten.

Participants in the prospective study were enrolled through a virtual design, were aged about 18 to 100 years, and lived in approximately 25 United States geographic areas. Cohort assignment in the prospective study relied on participant-reported clinical history from a screening survey and a study questionnaire. Recovered participants in ImmuneRACE Cohort 3 were defined by two consecutive negative NP/OP PCR tests, clearance by a healthcare professional, or resolution of symptoms. Mobile phlebotomists in the prospective study collected whole blood, serum and a nasopharyngeal or oropharyngeal swab from every participant. Prospective study participants could optionally give additional blood draws and questionnaires over an approximately two-month period. Prospective study blood samples were shipped either frozen or at room temperature before DNA extraction. The CDR3 holds 17 amino acids from the cysteine to the phenylalanine. Solely the CDR3 DNA is kept, with 51 bases framed from the first base. V sheds 2 bases and J sheds 7 bases, leaving 21 bases between their ends. CDR1 and CDR2 (SGHRS, YFSETQ) derive from the germline V gene.

Note on this clone: What this receptor recognizes is not known. Base qualities are not recorded, but no much larger clone differs from it by a single base.

The receptor was isolated from a middle-aged woman who had recovered from COVID-19. Sequencing used PBMCs or T cells enriched from blood (not recorded which). Rearrangement joined TRBV5-1 to TRBJ2-2; the D region possibly corresponds to TRBD1 (6 bases align). The CDR3: CASSLRISDSGGGELFF. DNA sequence: TGCGCCAGCAGCTTACGAATTTCGGACAGCGGAGGCGGGGAGCTGTTTTTT.